A single sample gave rise to the 31 T cell receptor beta chains below, sequenced in a study of blood T cell repertoires in COVID-19. Sequencing was performed with immunoSEQ multiplex PCR; in TCRdb, only in-frame clones are kept and a portion is missing. The table includes under 200,000 clones, 70% to 90% detected once. The sample comprised peripheral blood. The receptors shown here come from a woman aged 50 to 60 with COVID-19, enrolled during active disease.

This chain connects TRBV6-5 to TRBJ1-1; possibly TRBD1 for D (6 bases). V gave up 11 bases and J gave up 0 bases, with 13 bases separating them. CDR3 length: 13 amino acids. CDR1 MNHEY and CDR2 SVGAGI come from the germline V gene. CDR3 nucleotide sequence: TGTGCCGTCCAGGGGACACTGAACACTGAAGCTTTCTTT. It is translated as CAVQGTLNTEAFF.

This clone has a single count. The V call is TRBV28, the J call TRBJ1-6; D remains unclear. V shed 2 bases and J shed 8 bases, with 7 bases lying between them. This CDR3 region has 13 residues. From germline, CDR1 is MDHEN and CDR2 SYDVKM. The CDR3 spells CASSLTSHSPLHF. For the CDR3, the DNA is TGTGCCAGCAGTTTAACATCACATTCACCCCTCCACTTT.

The V and J genes are TRBV6-5 and TRBJ2-5, with D possibly TRBD2 on 6 matching bases. V gave up 2 bases and J gave up 2 bases, with 12 bases separating them. The CDR3 runs 15 residues. CDR1 and CDR2 (germline): MNHEY, SVGAGI. The CDR3 DNA sequence: TGTGCCAGCAGTTACCGCGGGACGGTACAAGAGACCCAGTACTTC. Translated, it gives CASSYRGTVQETQYF.

This clone appeared once. The chain links TRBV7-6 to TRBJ1-2, with D hard to call. V shed 1 base and J shed 6 bases, with 12 bases lying between them. Germline CDR1 reads SGHVS; CDR2 reads FNYEAQ. The length of the CDR3 is 14 residues. Here the CDR3 DNA reads TGTGCCAGCAGCTTAGGCCTGACTTGGGATGGCTACACCTTC. Translation: CASSLGLTWDGYTF. The complete variable domain, with remaining parts taken from reference TRBV7-6 and TRBJ1-2, reads GAGVSQSPRYKVTKRGQDVALRCDPISGHVSLYWYRQALGQGPEFLTYFNYEAQQDKSGLPNDRFSAERPEGSISTLTIQRTEQRDSAMYRCASSLGLTWDGYTFGSGTRLTVV.

This chain joins TRBV4-1 and TRBJ2-7, with 11 bases lining up with TRBD1. The V gene's germline CDR1 is MGHRA and CDR2 YSYEKL. The CDR3 runs to 16 residues. V trimming: 1 base; J trimming: 0 bases; junction bases outside the gene matches: 2. The CDR3 region is CASSQGDRGSSYEQYF. The CDR3 nucleotides are TGCGCCAGCAGCCAAGGGGACAGGGGGAGCTCCTACGAGCAGTACTTC.

The rearrangement links TRBV7-2 to TRBJ2-2, with TRBD1 matching over 10 bases. The CDR3 spans 14 residues. V shed 4 bases and J 6 bases; nucleotides not matched to a gene: 2. Germline V gene sequence: CDR1 SGHTA, CDR2 FQGNSA. The CDR3 here is CASSSGQGPGELFF. DNA of the CDR3: TGTGCCAGCAGCTCGGGACAGGGGCCCGGGGAGCTGTTTTTT.

This clone was seen only a few times. The chain recombines TRBV30 with TRBJ1-6; D ambiguous. Per the germline V gene, CDR1 is GTSNPN and CDR2 is SVGIG (reference sequence). CDR3 size: 13 residues. V lost 3 bases to trimming and J lost 6 bases, with 9 bases between them. For the CDR3, the DNA is TGTGCCTGGAGGATCCAGCGTAATTCACCCCTCCACTTT. It encodes CAWRIQRNSPLHF.

The chain is built from TRBV12-3 or TRBV12-4 and TRBJ1-4; D unclear. Trimming stripped 1 base from V and 7 bases from J, with 7 bases between. The CDR3 is 13 amino acids. CDR3 protein: CASSLGRAEKLFF. As DNA, the CDR3 is TGTGCCAGCAGTTTAGGGAGGGCTGAAAAACTGTTTTTT.

The chain joins TRBV30 to TRBJ1-3, with D possibly matching TRBD1 (6 bases). CDR3 length: 13 amino acids. Trimming removed 5 bases from V and 2 bases from J, with 10 bases in between. Germline V CDR1 and CDR2: GTSNPN, SVGIG (reference sequence). CDR3 protein: CAWVQGAGNTIYF. The CDR3 nucleotides read TGTGCCTGGGTACAGGGTGCTGGAAACACCATATATTTT.

There are a few counts of this clone. The chain recombines TRBV29-1 with TRBJ2-3, with 8 bases aligning to TRBD2. V shed 4 bases and J 2 bases; nucleotides not matched to a gene: 5. The CDR3 extends over 14 amino acids. CDR1 and CDR2 from the germline V gene are SQVTM and ANQGSEA. In DNA, the CDR3 is TGCAGCGTTGCGGGACTAGGGAACACAGATACGCAGTATTTT. Its translation is CSVAGLGNTDTQYF.

The chain has TRBV5-5 and TRBJ2-7; D may be TRBD1 (6 bases). Trimming cost V 6 bases and J 7 bases, with 17 bases left between them. CDR3 size: 13 residues. Germline V gene data show CDR1 as SGHKS and CDR2 as YYEKEE (reference sequence). In nucleotides, the CDR3 is TGTGCCAGCAACCCCCAGGACAGTTCAGAGCAGTACTTC. Translating gives CASNPQDSSEQYF.

This chain uses TRBV4-1 with TRBJ2-7; 7 bases are a match to TRBD2. CDR3 length: 15 amino acids. In germline, CDR1 is MGHRA, CDR2 YSYEKL. J lost 3 bases, V lost 1 base, and 6 bases had no gene match. The CDR3 coding sequence is TGCGCCAGCAGCCAAGCGGGGGGACCTAACTACGAGCAGTACTTC. It specifies CASSQAGGPNYEQYF.

The chain couples TRBV25-1 to TRBJ2-1; D is undetermined. The germline V and J ends were trimmed by 8 bases and 7 bases, with 9 bases remaining between them. Germline V gives CDR1 MGHDK, CDR2 SYGVNS. The CDR3 contains 11 residues. This CDR3 is CASYDWNEQFF. In nucleotides, the CDR3 is TGTGCCAGCTATGACTGGAATGAGCAGTTCTTC.

This clone was counted once. The V and J genes are TRBV11-3 and TRBJ1-2; D may be TRBD1 (5 bases). V dropped 5 bases and J dropped 8 bases, with 18 bases sitting between them. Germline V lookup: CDR1 SGHNT, CDR2 YENEEA. This CDR3 region has 14 residues. CDR3 region: CASSPREEGEGYTF. Written as DNA, the CDR3 is TGTGCCAGCAGCCCCCGGGAGGAAGGGGAAGGCTACACCTTC.

The rearrangement uses TRBV4-1 and TRBJ1-1, with 7 bases identical to TRBD1. V trimming: 5 bases; J trimming: 2 bases; junction bases outside the gene matches: 8. CDR1 is MGHRA, CDR2 YSYEKL, per germline. The length of the CDR3 is 15 residues. CDR3 in amino acids: CASSSIGGVNTEAFF. Here the CDR3 DNA reads TGCGCCAGCAGCTCAATAGGGGGCGTTAACACTGAAGCTTTCTTT.

This clone was seen once. The rearrangement joins TRBV6-2 or TRBV6-3 to TRBJ1-4, with 11 bases fitting TRBD1. Germline V lookup: CDR1 MNHEY, CDR2 SVGEGT. V was clipped by 6 bases and J by 7 bases; unmatched bases: 10. This CDR3 contains 16 residues. The CDR3 sequence: CASSPDRGHVSEKLFF. CDR3 DNA sequence: TGTGCCAGCAGCCCGGACAGGGGGCATGTGAGTGAAAAACTGTTTTTT.

V usage is TRBV7-6 and J usage is TRBJ2-7; 8 positions agree with TRBD2. Germline V gene lookup returns CDR1 SGHVS and CDR2 FNYEAQ. The CDR3 loop spans 17 amino acids. V shed 5 bases, J shed 2 bases, and the junction held 14 bases outside the gene matches. CDR3 amino acids: CASSPTDNTGGPYEQYF. CDR3 in DNA: TGTGCCAGCAGCCCAACAGACAATACGGGGGGGCCCTACGAGCAGTACTTC.

V and J are TRBV7-9 and TRBJ1-4; TRBD1 matches at 9 bases. CDR1 and CDR2 from the germline V gene are SEHNR and FQNEAQ (reference sequence). The CDR3 runs 15 residues. J was trimmed by 6 bases and V by 5 bases; bases with no gene match: 7. CDR3: CASSATGTGHEKLFF. The CDR3 coding sequence is TGTGCCAGCAGCGCAACCGGGACAGGGCATGAAAAACTGTTTTTT.

This chain links TRBV7-8 with TRBJ2-1; D remains unclear. Germline V gives CDR1 SGHVS, CDR2 FQNEAQ. V shed 5 bases and J shed 6 bases, with 14 bases lying between them. CDR3 size: 14 residues. CDR3 loop: CASSPLRRSNEQFF. As DNA, the CDR3 is TGTGCCAGCAGCCCCCTTCGACGGAGCAATGAGCAGTTCTTC.

The chain couples TRBV19 to TRBJ2-7; 9 nucleotides line up with TRBD2. Looked up from germline, CDR1 is LNHDA and CDR2 is SQIVND (reference sequence). J gave up 4 bases and V 4 bases, and 2 bases lay outside the gene matches. The CDR3 is 13 amino acids. The CDR3 region has the DNA TGTGCCAGTAGTAGCGGGGGGGCTTACGAGCAGTACTTC. Translated, it gives CASSSGGAYEQYF.

The chain combines TRBV11-2 with TRBJ2-7, with 8 bases fitting TRBD1. This CDR3 contains 14 residues. Germline V gene lookup returns CDR1 SGHAT and CDR2 FQNNGV. Germline trimming cut 5 bases from V and 3 bases from J; bases unmatched to any gene: 6. DNA for the CDR3: TGTGCCAGCAGCACAGACAGGGGTAACTACGAGCAGTACTTC. Its protein is CASSTDRGNYEQYF.

The chain combines TRBV30 with TRBJ2-7, with a tentative D call TRBD2 (6 bases). CDR1 and CDR2 from the germline V gene are GTSNPN and SVGIG (reference sequence). The V end was cut by 1 base, the J end by 3 bases, with 7 bases between. The CDR3 is made up of 12 amino acids. CDR3 residues: CAWSAGSYEQYF. The DNA for the CDR3 is TGTGCCTGGAGTGCCGGGAGCTACGAGCAGTACTTC.

The V gene is TRBV18, the J gene TRBJ2-7; 7 nucleotides agree with TRBD1. J gave up 6 bases and V 3 bases, and 8 bases lay outside the gene matches. CDR3 length: 14 residues. Looked up from germline, CDR1 is KGHSH and CDR2 is LQKENI. This CDR3 reads CASSPLDREGEQYF. The CDR3 bases are TGTGCCAGCTCACCCCTCGACAGGGAAGGCGAGCAGTACTTC.

This clone was recorded only once. The J gene is TRBJ2-3, the V gene TRBV28; tentative D call: TRBD1 (5 bases). With 6 bases removed from V and 2 bases from J, the gap between germline ends came to 15 bases. The CDR3 consists of 15 residues. CDR1 is MDHEN, CDR2 SYDVKM, per germline. CDR3 DNA sequence: TGTGCCAGCAGCGCCCCCCAGGGCCACACAGATACGCAGTATTTT. Its protein product is CASSAPQGHTDTQYF.

The chain employs TRBV9 and TRBJ1-1, with D perhaps matching TRBD1 (6 bases). Trimming stripped 3 bases from V and 6 bases from J, with 18 bases between. The germline V gene has CDR1 SGDLS and CDR2 YYNGEE. The CDR3 is 15 amino acids. The CDR3 is CASSAQTGLVAEAFF. The CDR3 bases are TGTGCCAGCAGCGCCCAGACAGGACTCGTCGCTGAAGCTTTCTTT.

This chain connects TRBV7-8 to TRBJ1-6, with D uncertain. The CDR3 length is 14 residues. Germline V CDR1 and CDR2: SGHVS, FQNEAQ. V lost 3 bases and J lost 8, with 11 bases in between. As DNA, the CDR3 is TGTGCCAGCAGCTTCGCGGGGATCGATTCACCCCTCCACTTT. It specifies CASSFAGIDSPLHF. Full variable domain (missing parts from reference TRBV7-8 and TRBJ1-6): GAGVSQSPRYKVAKRGQDVALRCDPISGHVSLFWYQQALGQGPEFLTYFQNEAQLDKSGLPSDRFFAERPEGSVSTLKIQRTQQEDSAVYLCASSFAGIDSPLHFGNGTRLTVT.

The V and J genes are TRBV30 and TRBJ2-1, with 14 bases identical to TRBD2. CDR3 length: 15 residues. V gave up 4 bases and J gave up 9 bases; unmatched junction bases: 8. In germline, CDR1 is GTSNPN, CDR2 SVGIG (reference sequence). The CDR3 reads CAWTGTSGGPSEQFF. The CDR3 DNA is TGTGCCTGGACCGGGACTAGCGGGGGCCCCTCTGAGCAGTTCTTC. The variable domain in full, completed from reference TRBV30 and TRBJ2-1, reads SQTIHQWPATLVQPVGSPLSLECTVEGTSNPNLYWYRQAAGRGLQLLFYSVGIGQISSEVPQNLSASRPQDRQFILSSKKLLLSDSGFYLCAWTGTSGGPSEQFFGPGTRLTVL.

The chain carries TRBV3-1 (or the pseudogene TRBV3-2) and TRBJ2-2; TRBD1 matches at 8 bases. CDR3 size: 16 residues. Germline loops: CDR1 LGHDT, CDR2 YNNKEL (reference sequence). V dropped 6 bases and J dropped 2; count of bases not matched to a gene: 8. CDR3: CASSPDRGQNTGELFF. CDR3 sequence (DNA): TGTGCCAGCAGTCCAGACAGGGGTCAAAACACCGGGGAGCTGTTTTTT.

This chain links TRBV6-5 with TRBJ2-2, with TRBD1 identical over 7 bases. The ends lost 6 bases at V and 4 bases at J; junction bases unmatched: 8. This CDR3 has 15 amino acids. Germline CDR1 reads MNHEY; CDR2 reads SVGAGI. The DNA for the CDR3 is TGTGCCAGCAGATGGCAGGGACAGTCCACCGGGGAGCTGTTTTTT. Translating gives CASRWQGQSTGELFF.

This chain joins TRBV15 and TRBJ2-1; D uncertain. Per germline, CDR1 LNHNV and CDR2 YYDKDF (reference sequence). V gave up 0 bases and J gave up 8 bases, with 8 bases separating them. The CDR3 has 13 amino acids. The CDR3 region has the DNA TGTGCCACCAGCAGAGATCCTCAGGATGAGCAGTTCTTC. This codes for CATSRDPQDEQFF.

The V gene is TRBV6-2 or TRBV6-3, the J gene TRBJ2-2, with a tentative D call TRBD2 (5 bases). CDR1 and CDR2 (germline): MNHEY, SVGEGT. There are 14 residues in the CDR3. V lost 5 bases and J lost 3, with 10 bases in between. As DNA, the CDR3 is TGTGCCAGCAGTACCGGGATTTACACCGGGGAGCTGTTTTTT. Translation: CASSTGIYTGELFF.